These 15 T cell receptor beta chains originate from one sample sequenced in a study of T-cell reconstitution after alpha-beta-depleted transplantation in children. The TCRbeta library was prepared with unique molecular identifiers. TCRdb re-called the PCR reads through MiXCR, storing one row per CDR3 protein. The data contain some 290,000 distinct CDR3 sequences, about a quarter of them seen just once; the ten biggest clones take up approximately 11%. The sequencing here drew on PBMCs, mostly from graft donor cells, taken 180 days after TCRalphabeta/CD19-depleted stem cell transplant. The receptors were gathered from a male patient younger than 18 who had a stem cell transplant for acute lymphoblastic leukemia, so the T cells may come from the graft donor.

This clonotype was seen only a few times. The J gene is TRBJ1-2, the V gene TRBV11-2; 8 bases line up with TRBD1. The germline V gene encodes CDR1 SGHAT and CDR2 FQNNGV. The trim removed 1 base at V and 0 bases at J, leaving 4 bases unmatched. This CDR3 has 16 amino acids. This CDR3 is CASSLGQGLSNYGYTF. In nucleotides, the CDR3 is TGTGCCAGCAGCTTAGGACAGGGGCTCTCTAACTATGGCTACACCTTC.

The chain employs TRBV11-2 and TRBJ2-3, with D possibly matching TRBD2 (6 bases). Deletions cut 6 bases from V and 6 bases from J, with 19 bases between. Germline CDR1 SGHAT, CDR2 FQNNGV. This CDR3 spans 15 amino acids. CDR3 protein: CASRRLGNLSDTQYF. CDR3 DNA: TGTGCCAGCAGGCGACTAGGAAATCTATCTGATACGCAGTATTTT.

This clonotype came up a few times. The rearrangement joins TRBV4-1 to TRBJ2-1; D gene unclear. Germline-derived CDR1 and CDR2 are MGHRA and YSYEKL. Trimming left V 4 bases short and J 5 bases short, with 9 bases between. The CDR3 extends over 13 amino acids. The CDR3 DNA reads TGCGCCAGCAGCCTCTCGGCCGACAATGAGCAGTTCTTC. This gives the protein CASSLSADNEQFF.

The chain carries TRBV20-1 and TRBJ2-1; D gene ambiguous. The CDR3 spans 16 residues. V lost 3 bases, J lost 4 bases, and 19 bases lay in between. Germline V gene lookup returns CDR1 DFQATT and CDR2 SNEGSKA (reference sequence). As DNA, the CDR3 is TGCAGTGCTAGTTATGGCCTTGGGCCACAGTACAATGAGCAGTTCTTC. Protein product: CSASYGLGPQYNEQFF.

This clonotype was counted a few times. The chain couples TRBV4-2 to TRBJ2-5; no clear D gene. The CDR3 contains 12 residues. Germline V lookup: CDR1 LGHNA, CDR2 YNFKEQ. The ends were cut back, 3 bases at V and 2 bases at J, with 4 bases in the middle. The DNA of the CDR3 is TGTGCCAGCAGCCAGAAGCAAGAGACCCAGTACTTC. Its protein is CASSQKQETQYF.

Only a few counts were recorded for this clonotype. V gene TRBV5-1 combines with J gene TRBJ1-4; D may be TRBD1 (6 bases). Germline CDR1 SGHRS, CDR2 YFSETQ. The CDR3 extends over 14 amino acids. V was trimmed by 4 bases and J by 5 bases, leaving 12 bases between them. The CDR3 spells CASSPGTPNEKLFF. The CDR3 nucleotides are TGCGCCAGCAGCCCAGGGACACCAAATGAAAAACTGTTTTTT.

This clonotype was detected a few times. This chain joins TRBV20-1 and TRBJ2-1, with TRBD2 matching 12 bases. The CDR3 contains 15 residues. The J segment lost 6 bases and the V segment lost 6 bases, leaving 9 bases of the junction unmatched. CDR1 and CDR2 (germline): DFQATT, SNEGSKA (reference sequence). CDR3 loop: CSAPGLAGEGNEQFF. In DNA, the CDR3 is TGCAGTGCCCCGGGACTAGCGGGCGAAGGCAATGAGCAGTTCTTC.

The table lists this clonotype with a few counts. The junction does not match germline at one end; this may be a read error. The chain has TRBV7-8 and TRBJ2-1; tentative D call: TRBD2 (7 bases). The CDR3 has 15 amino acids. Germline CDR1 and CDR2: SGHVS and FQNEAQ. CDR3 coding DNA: TGTGCCAGCACCTTAGGGGGGGGGACCTACAATGAGCAGTTCTTC. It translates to CASTLGGGTYNEQFF.

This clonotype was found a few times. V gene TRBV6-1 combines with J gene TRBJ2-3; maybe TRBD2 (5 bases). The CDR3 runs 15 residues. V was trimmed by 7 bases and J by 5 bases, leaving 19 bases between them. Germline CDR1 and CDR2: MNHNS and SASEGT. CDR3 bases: TGTGCCAGCAACTCCGCAGACTCCCGGGGAGATACGCAGTATTTT. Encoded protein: CASNSADSRGDTQYF.

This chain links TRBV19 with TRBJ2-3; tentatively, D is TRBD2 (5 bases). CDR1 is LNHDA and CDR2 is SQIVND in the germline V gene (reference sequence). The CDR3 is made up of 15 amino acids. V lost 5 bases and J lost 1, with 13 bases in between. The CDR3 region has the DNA TGTGCCAGTAGTCCTCGGGCGGGTGGCACAGATACGCAGTATTTT. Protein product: CASSPRAGGTDTQYF. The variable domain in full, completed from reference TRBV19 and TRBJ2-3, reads DGGITQSPKYLFRKEGQNVTLSCEQNLNHDAMYWYRQDPGQGLRLIYYSQIVNDFQKGDIAEGYSVSREKKESFPLTVTSAQKNPTAFYLCASSPRAGGTDTQYFGPGTRLTVL.

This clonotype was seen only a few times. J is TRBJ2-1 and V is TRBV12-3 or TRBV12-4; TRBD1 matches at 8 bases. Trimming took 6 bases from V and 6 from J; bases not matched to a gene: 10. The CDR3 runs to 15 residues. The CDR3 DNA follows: TGTGCCAGCAGGATGGACAGGGAAGTTGGCAATGAGCAGTTCTTC. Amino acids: CASRMDREVGNEQFF.

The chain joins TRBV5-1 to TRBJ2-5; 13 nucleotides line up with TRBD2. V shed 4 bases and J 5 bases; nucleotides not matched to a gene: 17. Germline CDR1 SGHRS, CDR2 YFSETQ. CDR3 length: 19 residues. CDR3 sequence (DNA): TGCGCCAGCAGCCCTATTTACCGAAAAGGACTAGCGGGAGAGGAGACCCAGTACTTC. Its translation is CASSPIYRKGLAGEETQYF.

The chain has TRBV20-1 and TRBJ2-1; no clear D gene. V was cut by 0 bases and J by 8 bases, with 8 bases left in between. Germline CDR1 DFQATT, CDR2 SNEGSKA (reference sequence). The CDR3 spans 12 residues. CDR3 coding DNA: TGCAGTGCTAGAGAGAGCTGGGATGAGCAGTTCTTC. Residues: CSARESWDEQFF.

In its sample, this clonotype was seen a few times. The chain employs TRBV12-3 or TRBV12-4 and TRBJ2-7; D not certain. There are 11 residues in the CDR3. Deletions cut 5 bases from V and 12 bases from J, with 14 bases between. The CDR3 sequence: CASSPGRNLYF. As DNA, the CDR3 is TGTGCCAGCAGTCCCGGTAGGAACCTGTACTTC.

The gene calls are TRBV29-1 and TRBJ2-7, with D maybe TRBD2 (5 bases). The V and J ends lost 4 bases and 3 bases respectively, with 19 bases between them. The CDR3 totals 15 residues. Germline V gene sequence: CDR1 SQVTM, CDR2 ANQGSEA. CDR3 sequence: CSVVVDTGKGYEQYF. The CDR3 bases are TGCAGCGTTGTGGTTGACACCGGGAAGGGCTACGAGCAGTACTTC.